This TCR beta chain comes out of a study of CD8+ T cells in alopecia areata. The study, taken as a whole, reports: Alopecia totalis/universalis scalp especially showed more expanded CD8+ clones than normal scalp.

cDNA prepared by RNA extraction and subsequent reverse transcription served as the template for sequencing. Assay: immunoSEQ multiplex PCR; the TCRdb copy retains only in-frame clones and omits some. This sample has around 150,000 clones, with 45% to 60% found just once. With respect to this clone: Its antigen is as yet unknown. The junction differs from germline at one of its ends, possibly a read error.

The sample comprised CD4+ T cells sorted from blood. This TCR was recovered from a human donor in good health.

CDR3 bases: TGTGCCAGCAGCTTAGGGCAGCTTAATGAGAAACTGTTTTTT. It encodes CASSLGQLNEKLFF. The chain employs TRBV13 and TRBJ1-4; D not certain. The CDR3 is 14 residues long. The germline V gene has CDR1 PRHDT and CDR2 FYEKMQ (reference sequence).